These T cell receptor beta chains were read from a single sample in a study of blood T cells in healthy people across ages. TCRdb passed the 5' RACE reads through MiXCR, listing each CDR3 protein once. The table records 650,000 to 1,000,000 distinct CDR3 sequences, more than 35% of them present only once. The sequenced sample was blood. The receptor source for this set is a man older than 75 in good health. CDR3s include the opening cysteine and the closing phenylalanine or tryptophan. The D gene is left open where the match is weak. Clone size is shown for a subset of rows, as once, few, many or a class of expanded clone.

J	size	D	V	DNA	CDR3
TRBJ2-3	NA	NA	TRBV6-1	TGTGCCAGCTTCGGGGGCGTCACAGATACGCAGTATTTT	CASFGGVTDTQYF
TRBJ2-3	few	NA	TRBV7-8	TGTGCCAGCAGCGGGAGGACGGGGCGGAGGGACACAGATACGCAGTATTTT	CASSGRTGRRDTDTQYF
TRBJ2-6	once	NA	TRBV5-1	TGCGCCAGCAGCTTTAGGAACAGGGCGAGCTCTGGGGCCAACGTCCTGACTTTC	CASSFRNRASSGANVLTF
TRBJ2-7	NA	TRBD2	TRBV20-1	TGCAGTGCTAGAGATGAGGACGGGAGGGCCCTCAGAAGCATTTCCTACGAGCAGTACTTC	CSARDEDGRALRSISYEQYF
TRBJ2-3	many	NA	TRBV11-2	TGTGCCAGCAGCTTAGGCGCCCTAGGATCAGATACGCAGTATTTT	CASSLGALGSDTQYF
TRBJ2-1	NA	TRBD2	TRBV4-3	TGCGCCAGCAGCTTGCGGGGGGACTACAATGAGCAGTTCTTC	CASSLRGDYNEQFF
TRBJ2-7	many	NA	TRBV15	TGTGCCACCAGCCCCTTACCCCAGACGCCCTACAATGAGCAGTACTTC	CATSPLPQTPYNEQYF
TRBJ2-2	few	TRBD1	TRBV20-1	TGCAGTGCTCGGACAGGGGGTACCGGGGAGCTGTTTTTT	CSARTGGTGELFF
TRBJ2-1	NA	NA	TRBV12-3/TRBV12-4	TGTGCCAGCAGTTTTAGCGGAGATCGGAATGAGCAGTTCTTC	CASSFSGDRNEQFF
TRBJ1-5	NA	TRBD1	TRBV5-1	TGCGCCAGCAGCTTGACACCTAAGGGGGCAGGCAGCAATCAGCCCCAGCATTTT	CASSLTPKGAGSNQPQHF